The clone carrying this TCR beta chain appeared many times. What it binds is unknown. This entry belongs to a study of regulatory T cells in long-lasting Graves disease. Study-level points and caveats: It is possible that accuracy was reduced by the small size of the sample. Persistent disease favored TRBV28, TRBJ1-2 and TRBJ2-5.

The time point: newly diagnosed GD, antithyroid drugs for less than 3 months. PBMCs were the source of the RNA used for TCR sequencing. Through Arm-PCR of CDR3 regions and iRepertoire HTBI primers, TCR beta libraries were built. MiXCR was run by TCRdb on the multiplex PCR reads, yielding one entry per CDR3 protein. Among 350,000 to 450,000 distinct CDR3 sequences listed, 12% were seen once. Per the germline V gene, CDR1 is SGHRS and CDR2 is YFSETQ. The CDR3 contains 14 residues. V shed 2 bases, J shed 2 bases, and the junction held 4 bases outside the gene matches. These same records also appear under a second study, on T cells in Graves' hyperthyroidism and ophthalmopathy. From that report: Patients counted as stable if ophthalmopathy did not develop within 18 months. Blood also contained most expanded thyroid clonotypes above 0.001.

V and J are TRBV5-1 and TRBJ2-7; 7 bases align to TRBD1. The TCR was taken from a woman younger than 30 with Graves disease. Sequencing was performed on peripheral blood mononuclear cells (PBMCs), taken at new diagnosis, from a patient treated with antithyroid drugs. The CDR3 loop reads CASSFEGAPYEQYF. For the CDR3, the DNA is TGCGCCAGCAGCTTCGAGGGGGCCCCCTACGAGCAGTACTTC.